This T cell receptor beta chain was obtained from a study of blood T cells in healthy people across ages. The authors ran a second PCR of 7 to 11 cycles using a sample-barcoded 5' primer and a J-beta primer mix. Using its own MiXCR run on the 5' RACE reads, TCRdb lists one record per CDR3 protein. Altogether fewer than 800,000 distinct CDR3 sequences are present, around 49% being singletons, with the ten largest covering around a third. Germline loops: CDR1 MNHEY, CDR2 SVGAGI. The CDR3 length is 14 residues. The ends were cut back, 1 base at V and 9 bases at J, with 13 bases in the middle. Sample: blood. The chain is built from TRBV6-5 and TRBJ2-1; TRBD2 might be the D (6 bases). The clonotype was recovered from a woman between 55 and 75 years old in good health. The CDR3 bases are TGTGCCAGCAGTTACTACGGAGGGAGTGCTGAGCAGTTCTTC. The encoded protein is CASSYYGGSAEQFF.